This TCR beta chain stems from a study of metastatic and nonmetastatic thyroid tumors. Study details: The study looked at repertoires side by side in blood and in tumor or nodule tissue from malignant and benign thyroid patients.

In the case of this clone: One base away lies a much larger clone, so this may be a sequencing read error. At the DNA level, this CDR3 is encoded by other sequences in the same sample as well.

Between the trimmed V and J ends, which lost 4 bases and 6 bases, there was a span of 13 bases. CDR1 and CDR2 (germline): SQVTM, ANQGSEA. The CDR3 spans 13 residues. Thyroid surgery was performed in patients who had received no treatment beforehand. Authors' analysis steps: Built for papillary thyroid cancer, a distant-metastasis classifier drew on CDR3 differences across clinicopathological groups. TCRdb re-analyzed the PCR reads through MiXCR. The V and J calls and clone size come from TCRdb's table, not from the authors' own analysis. Of approximately 50,000 clones in the sample, 20% to 25% were seen once.

This sequence was found in a female donor with papillary thyroid cancer or a benign thyroid nodule (not recorded which). Some clones in this sample may be carry-over from other donors' samples. This chain joins TRBV29-1 and TRBJ2-1; a possible D gene is TRBD2 (5 bases). Sequencing used blood. CDR3 loop: CSVARDEGNEQFF. CDR3 in DNA: TGCAGCGTTGCCCGTGACGAGGGCAATGAGCAGTTCTTC.